This T cell receptor beta chain was profiled in a study of blood T cell repertoires in COVID-19. The germline CDR1 and CDR2 sequences are LGHNA and YSLEER. The CDR3 consists of 15 residues. With 0 bases removed from V and 4 bases from J, the gap between germline ends came to 10 bases. The authors' processing: Using reference gene primer amplification, nucleated cell counts were estimated. Clones were sequenced by immunoSEQ multiplex PCR, and TCRdb holds only the in-frame ones, with some missing. Clone size and the V and J calls come from that table; the DNA yielded D and trimming. Seen here are tens of thousands of clones, 70% to 85% observed once, and the top ten hold around a tenth. This clone was seen a handful of times.

The sequence came from a man of 80 years or more with COVID-19, enrolled during active disease. The sample consisted of peripheral blood. The chain combines TRBV4-3 with TRBJ1-5; no firm D call. The CDR3 spells CASSQEDSLNQPQHF. In nucleotides, the CDR3 is TGCGCCAGCAGCCAAGAAGACTCACTAAATCAGCCCCAGCATTTT.